This entry features one T cell receptor (beta chain) sequence. No antigen is known for it. This record comes from a study of T cells after yellow fever vaccination. V was cut by 2 bases and J by 5 bases, with 12 bases left in between. The CDR3 has 14 amino acids. Per the germline V gene, CDR1 is SEHNR and CDR2 is FQNEAQ (reference sequence). TCRdb processed the 5' RACE reads anew with MiXCR; each CDR3 protein has one entry. The profile shows about 320,000 distinct CDR3 sequences, about an eighth of them singletons. Study-level findings and limits: Within FACS-sorted repertoires, abundant clonotypes contaminating from the bulk population could be present. The booster response re-showed most primary clones: approximately 95% CD4, 88% CD8.

Material: CD4+ T cells sorted from PBMCs, obtained 15 days after the yellow fever booster vaccination. V gene TRBV7-9 combines with J gene TRBJ2-5; D not resolved. This TCR came from a man between 18 and 35 years old who received the YFV17D yellow fever vaccine. The CDR3 here is CASSLRATGETQYF. CDR3 coding DNA: TGTGCCAGCAGCTTACGAGCCACCGGGGAGACCCAGTACTTC.